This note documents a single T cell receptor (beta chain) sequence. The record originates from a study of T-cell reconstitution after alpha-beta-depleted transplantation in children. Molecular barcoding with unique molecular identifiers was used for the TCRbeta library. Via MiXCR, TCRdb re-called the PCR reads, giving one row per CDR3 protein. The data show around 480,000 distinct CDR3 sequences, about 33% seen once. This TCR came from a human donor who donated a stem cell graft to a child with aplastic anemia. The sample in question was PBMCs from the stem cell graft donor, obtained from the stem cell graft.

The CDR3 DNA sequence: TGTGCCAGTAGTATCCTGCGGGGGCGAGCTTCCTATGGCTACACCTTC. Translated: CASSILRGRASYGYTF. This rearrangement joins TRBV19 to TRBJ1-2; the D gene is possibly TRBD1 (6 bases). CDR3 length equals 16 residues. CDR1 LNHDA and CDR2 SQIVND come from the germline V gene (reference sequence). V was cut by 3 bases and J by 4 bases, with 18 bases left in between.